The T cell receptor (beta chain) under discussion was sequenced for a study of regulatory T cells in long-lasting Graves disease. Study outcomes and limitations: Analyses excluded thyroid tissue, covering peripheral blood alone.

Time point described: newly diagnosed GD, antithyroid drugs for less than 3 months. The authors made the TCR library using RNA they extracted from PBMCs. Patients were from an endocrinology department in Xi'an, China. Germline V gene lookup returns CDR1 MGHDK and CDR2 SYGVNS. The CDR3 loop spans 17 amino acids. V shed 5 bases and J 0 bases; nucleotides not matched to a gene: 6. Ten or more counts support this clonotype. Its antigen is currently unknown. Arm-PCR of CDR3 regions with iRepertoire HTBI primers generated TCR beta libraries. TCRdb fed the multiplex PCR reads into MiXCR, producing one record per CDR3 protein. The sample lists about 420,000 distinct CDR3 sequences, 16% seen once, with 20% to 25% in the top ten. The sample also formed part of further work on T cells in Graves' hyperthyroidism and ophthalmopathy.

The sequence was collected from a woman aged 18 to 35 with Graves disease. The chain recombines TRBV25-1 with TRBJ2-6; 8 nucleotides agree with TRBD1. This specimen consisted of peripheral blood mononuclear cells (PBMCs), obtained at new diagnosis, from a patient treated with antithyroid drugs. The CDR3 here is CASSPRTGLSGANVLTF. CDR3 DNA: TGTGCCAGCAGTCCCCGGACAGGGCTCTCTGGGGCCAACGTCCTGACTTTC.